The entry below describes one TCR beta chain. The data are from a study of blood T cell repertoires in COVID-19. For the study at large: COVID-19 samples, acute and convalescent, were from the United States, Italy and Spain.

Unmatched junction bases numbered 10, after V lost 5 bases and J lost 4 bases. Germline CDR1 reads SGHNT; CDR2 reads YENEEA. CDR3 size: 16 residues. The data were produced by immunoSEQ multiplex PCR, yet TCRdb's version contains in-frame clones alone and is incomplete. In the table there are fewer than 65,000 clones, roughly 90% of which are singletons. The material sequenced was peripheral blood. This sequence was found in a human donor in a cohort sampled during active COVID-19. The chain uses TRBV11-3 and TRBJ2-1, with TRBD1 matching 8 bases. The CDR3 here is CASSTRTGGFYNEQFF. CDR3 in DNA: TGTGCCAGCAGCACCCGAACAGGGGGGTTTTACAATGAGCAGTTCTTC.